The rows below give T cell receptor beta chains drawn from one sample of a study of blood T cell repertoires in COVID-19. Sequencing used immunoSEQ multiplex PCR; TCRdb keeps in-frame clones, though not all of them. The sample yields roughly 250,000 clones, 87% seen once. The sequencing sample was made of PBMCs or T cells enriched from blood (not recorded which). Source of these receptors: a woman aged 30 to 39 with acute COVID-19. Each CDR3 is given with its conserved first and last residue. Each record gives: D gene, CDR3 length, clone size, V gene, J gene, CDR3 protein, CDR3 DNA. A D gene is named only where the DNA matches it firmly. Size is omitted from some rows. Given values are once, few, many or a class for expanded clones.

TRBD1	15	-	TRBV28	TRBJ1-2	CASSADRVTIYGYTF	TGTGCCAGCAGCGCTGACAGGGTGACGATCTATGGCTACACCTTC
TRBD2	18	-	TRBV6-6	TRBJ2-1	CASSPGTSGRAALDEQFF	TGTGCCAGCAGTCCCGGGACTAGCGGGAGGGCCGCGTTGGATGAGCAGTTCTTC
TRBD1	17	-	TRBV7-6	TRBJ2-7	CASSLVAGGQGVIEQYF	TGTGCCAGCAGCTTAGTGGCAGGGGGACAGGGGGTCATCGAGCAGTACTTC
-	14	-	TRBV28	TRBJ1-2	CASSLTQAHEGYTF	TGTGCCAGCAGTTTAACGCAGGCACACGAGGGCTACACCTTC
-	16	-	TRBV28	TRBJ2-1	CASSLAIPSSYNEQFF	TGTGCCAGCAGTTTAGCCATCCCCAGCTCCTACAATGAGCAGTTCTTC
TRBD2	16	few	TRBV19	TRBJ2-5	CASSWDSGYGLETQYF	TGTGCCAGTAGTTGGGATAGCGGGTATGGGCTGGAGACCCAGTACTTC
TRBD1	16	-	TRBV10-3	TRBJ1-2	CAISRDRVGANYGYTF	TGTGCCATCAGCCGGGACAGGGTGGGAGCTAACTATGGCTACACCTTC
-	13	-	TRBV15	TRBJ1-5	CATGVTGNQPQHF	TGTGCCACAGGGGTAACTGGGAATCAGCCCCAGCATTTT
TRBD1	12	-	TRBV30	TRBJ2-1	CAWRQGKDEQFF	TGTGCCTGGAGACAGGGGAAGGATGAGCAGTTCTTC
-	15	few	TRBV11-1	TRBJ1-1	CASSPLGRRPTEAFF	TGTGCCAGCAGCCCCCTAGGCCGGCGGCCCACTGAAGCTTTCTTT
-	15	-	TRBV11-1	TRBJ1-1	CASSLMGPGNTEAFF	TGTGCCAGCAGCTTGATGGGCCCTGGGAACACTGAAGCTTTCTTT
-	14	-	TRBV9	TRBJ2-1	CASSHTVSAVEQFF	TGTGCCAGCTCCCACACTGTTTCGGCGGTTGAGCAGTTCTTC
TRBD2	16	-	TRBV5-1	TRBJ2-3	CASSGLAGGITDTQYF	TGCGCCAGCAGCGGACTAGCGGGGGGCATCACAGATACGCAGTATTTT
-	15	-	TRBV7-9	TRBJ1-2	CASSLKGGVRYGYTF	TGTGCCAGCAGCTTAAAAGGGGGGGTTCGGTATGGCTACACCTTC
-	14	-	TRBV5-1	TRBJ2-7	CASSPDGGYYEQYF	TGCGCCAGCAGCCCGGATGGGGGCTACTACGAGCAGTACTTC
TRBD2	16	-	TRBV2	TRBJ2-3	CASSDPRLAGTDTQYF	TGTGCCAGCAGCGACCCGAGGTTAGCGGGGACAGATACGCAGTATTTT
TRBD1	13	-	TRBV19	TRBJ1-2	CASSPTGGNGYTF	TGTGCCAGTTCCCCAACAGGGGGCAATGGCTACACCTTC
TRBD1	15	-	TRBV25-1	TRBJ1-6	CASSEYQGEGSPLHF	TGTGCCAGCAGTGAATATCAGGGGGAAGGTTCACCCCTCCACTTT
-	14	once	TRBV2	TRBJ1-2	CASSERGSGNGYTF	TGTGCCAGCAGTGAAAGGGGGTCAGGGAATGGCTACACCTTC
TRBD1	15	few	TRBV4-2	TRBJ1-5	CASSQEEQGSQPQHF	TGTGCCAGCAGCCAAGAGGAACAGGGGTCTCAGCCCCAGCATTTT
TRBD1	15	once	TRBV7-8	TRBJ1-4	CASSLAAGGVEKLFF	TGTGCCAGCAGCTTAGCGGCAGGGGGAGTTGAAAAACTGTTTTTT
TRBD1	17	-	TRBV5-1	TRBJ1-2	CASRPSSGTGINYGYTF	TGCGCCAGCAGACCTTCCTCCGGGACAGGAATTAACTATGGCTACACCTTC
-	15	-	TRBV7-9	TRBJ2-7	CASSPSRPAAYEQYF	TGTGCCAGCAGTCCTAGTCGTCCCGCAGCCTACGAGCAGTACTTC